This T cell receptor beta chain was captured by sequencing in a study of memory CD4+ T cells and cytomegalovirus serostatus. Germline CDR1 is SGHTA and CDR2 is FQGNSA. The CDR3 consists of 14 residues. V was clipped by 1 base and J by 7 bases, with 11 bases between them. Single viable CD3+CD4+CD8-CD45RO+ cells were sorted as the memory CD4+ T cells. In the original analysis: After removing out-of-frame reads, 2.3 million or so distinct TCRbeta sequences remained. Here immunoSEQ multiplex PCR was the method, and the copy in TCRdb shows in-frame clones only, minus some. The DNA gave D and trimming, while V, J and clone size come from that table. The sample records some 73,000 clones, around 78% being singletons.

Sequencing used memory CD4+ T cells from blood. The V call is TRBV7-2, the J call TRBJ1-5; no reliable D call. The sequence came from an adult in good health and CMV-seropositive. CDR3 bases: TGTGCCAGCAGCTTAGGACCTGCGGGGCAGCCCCAGCATTTT. This encodes CASSLGPAGQPQHF.